This T cell receptor (beta chain) is drawn from a study of identical twins. TCRdb re-analysed the 5' RACE reads in MiXCR, keeping a single row per CDR3 protein. The sample lists around 530,000 distinct CDR3 sequences, roughly 15% seen once, with 0.35% to 0.45% in the top ten. Study-level results: It was out-of-frame TCR alpha sharing in monozygotic twins that models underestimated.

The CDR3 covers 18 residues. CDR1 and CDR2 from the germline V gene are SGHAT and FQNNGV. Trimming pared 0 bases from V and 3 bases from J, leaving 21 bases between. In its sample, this clonotype was seen many times. Its antigen is not identified. This sample also belongs to another study, concerning yellow fever vaccine responses in identical twins.

This rearrangement joins TRBV11-2 to TRBJ2-7; no reliable D call. Sequencing was performed on CD4+ T cells sorted from blood. The clonotype was recovered from a woman aged 18-29 years in good health. The CDR3 nucleotides are TGTGCCAGCAGCTTAGACTTTTTTAACCCAATGATTAACTACGAGCAGTACTTC. Translation: CASSLDFFNPMINYEQYF.